These 18 T cell receptor beta chains were sequenced from one sample in a study of T cell repertoires in cytomegalovirus infection. TCRdb itself ran the reads through MiXCR, one entry per CDR3 protein. The sample records fewer than 1,000,000 distinct CDR3 sequences, about 33% being singletons. No antigen has been assigned to these receptors. The source was cultured CD8+ T cells from PBMCs, collected from culture after CMV antigen stimulation. The source is a human donor in good health (CMV status not recorded). Some clones in this sample may be carry-over from other donors' samples.

As DNA, the CDR3 is TGTGCCAGCAGTTTAGGTCTGCCTGAAGCTTTCTTT. Translation gives CASSLGLPEAFF. The rearrangement uses TRBV12-3 or TRBV12-4 and TRBJ1-1; D gene ambiguous. The CDR3 is 12 residues long. V lost 1 base to trimming and J lost 6 bases, with 6 bases between them.

The chain's CDR3 is CASSPIWGRYGYTF. CDR3 bases: TGTGCCAGCAGTCCCATATGGGGGCGGTATGGCTACACCTTC. The chain carries TRBV28 and TRBJ1-2; a weak D match, TRBD1 (6 bases). Germline CDR1 is MDHEN and CDR2 is SYDVKM. V was clipped by 5 bases and J by 5 bases, with 15 bases between them. The CDR3 contains 14 residues.

This clonotype was seen more than once but under ten times. The chain joins TRBV6-6 to TRBJ2-1; D tentatively fits TRBD1 or TRBD2 (5 bases each). Per germline, CDR1 MNHNY and CDR2 SVGAGI (reference sequence). With 5 bases removed from V and 4 bases from J, the gap between germline ends came to 18 bases. The CDR3 spans 16 residues. This chain's CDR3 is CASSQPGAGQYNEQFF. CDR3 coding DNA: TGTGCCAGCAGTCAACCCGGGGCTGGACAATACAATGAGCAGTTCTTC.

This CDR3 is CASSYGLWETQYF. The CDR3 region has the DNA TGTGCCAGCAGTTACGGGCTGTGGGAGACCCAGTACTTC. This chain uses TRBV6-6 with TRBJ2-5; D is uncertain. Between the trimmed V and J ends, which lost 2 bases and 5 bases, there was a span of 9 bases. The CDR3 runs to 13 residues. Germline loops: CDR1 MNHNY, CDR2 SVGAGI (reference sequence).

There are a few counts of this clonotype. The CDR3 here is CASGTYRDYGYTF. The CDR3 nucleotides read TGTGCCAGCGGGACCTACAGGGACTATGGCTACACCTTC. This chain links TRBV27 with TRBJ1-2; a possible D gene is TRBD1 (6 bases). In germline, CDR1 is MNHEY, CDR2 SMNVEV (reference sequence). Trimming removed 8 bases from V and 3 bases from J, with 13 bases in between. The CDR3 loop spans 13 amino acids.

This clonotype was observed many times. The chain recombines TRBV6-5 with TRBJ1-1, with a possible D match to TRBD1 (5 bases). This CDR3 has 13 amino acids. V lost 5 bases, J lost 1 base, and 8 bases lay in between. Germline assignment: CDR1 MNHEY and CDR2 SVGAGI. The CDR3 DNA reads as TGTGCCAGCAGTACGACAGAGAACACTGAAGCTTTCTTT. Residues: CASSTTENTEAFF.

The chain uses TRBV20-1 and TRBJ2-3, with 15 bases matching TRBD2. CDR1 DFQATT and CDR2 SNEGSKA come from the germline V gene (reference sequence). This CDR3 is 16 amino acids long. J was trimmed by 3 bases and V by 1 base; bases with no gene match: 2. This CDR3 reads CSARGTSGGATDTQYF. The CDR3 DNA sequence: TGCAGTGCTAGAGGGACTAGCGGGGGGGCGACAGATACGCAGTATTTT.

With respect to this clonotype: The CDR3 does not close with the conserved phenylalanine or tryptophan, likely indicating a read error. The J gene is TRBJ2-3, the V gene TRBV7-6, with 7 bases that match TRBD2. CDR3 length: 17 amino acids. CDR1 SGHVS and CDR2 FNYEAQ come from the germline V gene. Germline trimming cut 1 base from V and 1 base from J; bases unmatched to any gene: 8. As DNA, the CDR3 is TGTGCCAGCAGCTTAGAGGAAGGGAGGGTGGGCACAGATACGCAGTATTTA. Encoded protein: CASSLEEGRVGTDTQYL.

This clonotype was found a few times. The V call is TRBV6-1, the J call TRBJ1-4; unclear D gene. The CDR3 sequence is 12 residues long. Trimming cost V 1 base and J 7 bases, with 4 bases left between them. From germline, CDR1 is MNHNS and CDR2 SASEGT. CDR3 protein: CASSEGPEKLFF. The CDR3 DNA reads as TGTGCCAGCAGTGAAGGGCCTGAAAAACTGTTTTTT.

This clonotype was recorded a few times. V usage is TRBV20-1 and J usage is TRBJ2-7; TRBD1 matches at 8 bases. The germline V gene encodes CDR1 DFQATT and CDR2 SNEGSKA (reference sequence). The CDR3 length is 15 residues. After removal of 6 bases from V and 4 bases from J, the junction contained 14 bases not matched to a gene. CDR3 DNA: TGCAGTGCCATTGACAGGGGACACCACGATTACGAGCAGTACGTC. Amino acids: CSAIDRGHHDYEQYV.

This clonotype occurred a few times. The V call is TRBV18, the J call TRBJ1-5; 8 nucleotides agree with TRBD1. The germline V gene encodes CDR1 KGHSH and CDR2 LQKENI. With 3 bases clipped from V and 2 bases from J, the junction kept 3 bases outside the gene matches. The CDR3 extends over 15 amino acids. The CDR3, as DNA: TGTGCCAGCTCACCGACAGGGGATCGCAATCAGCCCCAGCATTTT. This encodes CASSPTGDRNQPQHF.

This chain connects TRBV11-3 to TRBJ2-3; tentatively, D is TRBD1 (8 bases). Germline CDR1 reads SGHNT; CDR2 reads YENEEA. V shed 5 bases and J shed 4 bases, with 16 bases lying between them. This CDR3 region has 15 residues. The CDR3, as DNA: TGTGCCAGCAGCGCCCGACAGGGGAGGGCAGATACGCAGTATTTT. It specifies CASSARQGRADTQYF.

The chain has TRBV6-4 and TRBJ1-1; perhaps TRBD1 as D (6 bases). This CDR3 spans 12 amino acids. CDR1 and CDR2 from the germline V gene are MRHNA and SNTAGT. V gave up 2 bases and J gave up 8 bases, with 9 bases separating them. The CDR3 protein is CASSDRGKEAFF. Here the CDR3 DNA reads TGTGCCAGCAGTGACAGGGGGAAGGAAGCTTTCTTT.

The gene calls are TRBV4-1 and TRBJ2-2, with D possibly being TRBD2 (6 bases). The CDR3 sequence is 13 residues long. Trimming cost V 3 bases and J 8 bases, with 10 bases left between them. The germline V gene has CDR1 MGHRA and CDR2 YSYEKL. CDR3 protein: CASSHPAGGELFF. CDR3 nucleotides: TGCGCCAGCAGCCATCCCGCGGGGGGGGAGCTGTTTTTT.

This clonotype came up many times. The chain combines TRBV5-1 with TRBJ1-2; no clear D. CDR3 size: 13 residues. The germline V gene encodes CDR1 SGHRS and CDR2 YFSETQ. Trimming pared 1 base from V and 8 bases from J, leaving 12 bases between. The CDR3 sequence is CASSLWAAWGYTF. The CDR3 DNA is TGCGCCAGCAGCTTGTGGGCAGCCTGGGGCTACACCTTC.

This chain uses TRBV20-1 with TRBJ2-3, with D tentatively TRBD2 (5 bases). Germline V gene lookup returns CDR1 DFQATT and CDR2 SNEGSKA (reference sequence). The V gene lost 0 bases and the J gene lost 4 bases, with 11 bases spanning the gap. CDR3 length: 14 amino acids. The CDR3 region has the DNA TGCAGTGCTAGAGATTGGGAGAGAGCAGATACGCAGTATTTT. This sequence encodes CSARDWERADTQYF.

Only a few counts were recorded for this clonotype. The genes are TRBV29-1 and TRBJ1-1; D ambiguous. This CDR3 region has 11 residues. V lost 6 bases, J lost 4 bases, and 9 bases lay in between. Germline V gene lookup returns CDR1 SQVTM and CDR2 ANQGSEA. CDR3 region: CSVSRATEAFF. The CDR3 DNA follows: TGCAGCGTGTCAAGAGCCACTGAAGCTTTCTTT.

The V and J genes are TRBV7-6 and TRBJ2-3; 8 bases match TRBD1. Unmatched junction bases numbered 8, after V lost 2 bases and J lost 1 base. CDR1 is SGHVS, CDR2 FNYEAQ, per germline. The CDR3 runs 17 residues. CDR3 sequence: CASSLLGQGLGTDTQYF. The CDR3 nucleotides read TGTGCCAGCAGCTTACTAGGACAGGGCCTTGGCACAGATACGCAGTATTTT.